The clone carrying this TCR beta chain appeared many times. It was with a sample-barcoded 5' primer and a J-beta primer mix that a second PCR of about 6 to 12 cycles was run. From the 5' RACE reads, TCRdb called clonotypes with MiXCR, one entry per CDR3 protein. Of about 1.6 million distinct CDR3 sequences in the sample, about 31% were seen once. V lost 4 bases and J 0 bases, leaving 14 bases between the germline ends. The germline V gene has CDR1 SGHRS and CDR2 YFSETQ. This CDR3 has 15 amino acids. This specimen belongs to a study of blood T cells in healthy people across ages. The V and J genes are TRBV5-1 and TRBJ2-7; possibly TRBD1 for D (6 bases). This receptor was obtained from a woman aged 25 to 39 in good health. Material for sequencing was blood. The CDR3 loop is CASSIPGTNSYEQYF. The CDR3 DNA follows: TGCGCCAGCAGCATCCCCGGGACAAACTCCTACGAGCAGTACTTC.